This record looks at one TCR beta chain sequence and its context. This sample was taken from a study of blood T cell repertoires in COVID-19. The wider study: Sites in the United States, Italy and Spain provided acute and convalescent COVID-19 samples. The analysed material was cDNA or gDNA that came from T cells, B-cell-depleted T cells, or PBMCs.

Germline trimming cut 0 bases from V and 4 bases from J; bases unmatched to any gene: 1. CDR1 and CDR2 from the germline V gene are KGHSH and LQKENI. The CDR3 spans 15 residues. The Seattle patients joined while their infection was active and were tracked longitudinally afterward. In the authors' methods: Estimated nucleated cell counts came from reference gene primer amplification. Assay used: immunoSEQ multiplex PCR; TCRdb lists only in-frame clones, some missing. The V and J calls and clone size come from that table; D and trimming were worked out from the DNA. The sample yields over 150,000 clones, 70% to 90% seen once.

V is TRBV18 and J is TRBJ1-5, with 9 bases identical to TRBD1. This TCR came from a man between 60 and 75 years old with COVID-19, enrolled during active disease. Source material: peripheral blood. The CDR3 coding sequence is TGTGCCAGCTCACCACCCGGGACAGGGAATCAGCCCCAGCATTTT. Translated: CASSPPGTGNQPQHF. The entire variable domain, with the rest obtained from reference TRBV18 and TRBJ1-5, is as follows: NAGVMQNPRHLVRRRGQEARLRCSPMKGHSHVYWYRQLPEEGLKFMVYLQKENIIDESGMPKERFSAEFPKEGPSILRIQQVVRGDSAAYFCASSPPGTGNQPQHFGDGTRLSIL.